The rows below give T cell receptor beta chains drawn from one sample of a study of blood T cell repertoires in COVID-19. The protocol was immunoSEQ multiplex PCR, while the TCRdb copy is restricted to in-frame clones and leaves out a portion. The sample holds about 300,000 clones, over 75% seen once. Sequencing used PBMCs or T cells enriched from blood (not recorded which). These receptors all stem from a woman under 40 who had recovered from COVID-19. The CDR3 runs from the conserved cysteine through the conserved F or W. Fields, in order: D gene, J gene, clone size, V gene, CDR3 protein, CDR3 DNA. A D gene is named only where the DNA matches it firmly. Size is stated for part of the rows, as once, few or many counts, or as a class when the clone is expanded.

>NA|TRBJ2-1|NA|TRBV14
CASSRDPSSYNEQFF
TGTGCCAGCAGCCGAGACCCGAGCTCCTACAATGAGCAGTTCTTC
>TRBD1|TRBJ1-2|few|TRBV6-2/TRBV6-3
CASSYSQDRGMSSYGYTF
TGTGCCAGCAGTTACTCTCAGGACAGGGGAATGTCAAGCTATGGCTACACCTTC
>NA|TRBJ2-7|NA|TRBV4-2
CASSRLLDSVLTYEQYF
TGTGCCAGCAGCCGCTTGCTTGACAGTGTCCTGACCTACGAGCAGTACTTC
>NA|TRBJ2-1|NA|TRBV28
CASSSRDGVLGEQFF
TGTGCCAGCAGTTCCCGGGATGGGGTCTTGGGTGAGCAGTTCTTC
>NA|TRBJ1-4|few|TRBV3-1/TRBV3-2
CASSRVPLGAIEKLFF
TGTGCCAGCAGCCGCGTCCCTCTAGGGGCAATAGAAAAACTGTTTTTT
>NA|TRBJ2-5|NA|TRBV5-1
CASSSTPGEETQYF
TGCGCCAGCAGCTCAACGCCAGGGGAAGAGACCCAGTACTTC
>NA|TRBJ1-5|NA|TRBV2
CASTAYGGLYQPQHF
TGTGCCAGCACTGCCTACGGGGGGCTTTATCAGCCCCAGCATTTT
>NA|TRBJ2-7|NA|TRBV11-2
CASSPQTGEQYF
TGTGCCAGCAGCCCCCAGACCGGGGAGCAGTACTTC
>NA|TRBJ2-7|once|TRBV3-1/TRBV3-2
CASEDTLYEQYF
TGTGCCAGCGAAGACACCTTGTACGAGCAGTACTTC
>NA|TRBJ2-3|NA|TRBV28
CASSLTGLAFSTDTQYF
TGTGCCAGCAGTTTAACCGGATTAGCGTTTAGCACAGATACGCAGTATTTT
>NA|TRBJ2-4|NA|TRBV18
CASSPRLPGRENIQYF
TGTGCCAGCTCACCACGCCTACCGGGAAGGGAAAACATTCAGTACTTC
>TRBD2|TRBJ2-2|NA|TRBV7-2
CASIRTSLERELFF
TGTGCCAGCATCAGGACTAGCCTGGAGCGGGAGCTGTTTTTT
>NA|TRBJ2-7|few|TRBV29-1
CSVDTGLGGYEQYF
TGCAGCGTTGATACAGGGTTAGGCGGGTACGAGCAGTACTTC
>NA|TRBJ1-1|NA|TRBV28
CASSSQQVTNTEAFF
TGTGCCAGCAGTTCCCAACAGGTGACGAACACTGAAGCTTTCTTT
>TRBD1|TRBJ1-4|once|TRBV30
CAWTRTGARIWEKLFF
TGTGCCTGGACCCGGACAGGGGCCCGTATATGGGAAAAACTGTTTTTT
>TRBD2|TRBJ2-5|NA|TRBV6-2/TRBV6-3
CASSLTSGRALEETQYF
TGTGCCAGCAGTTTGACTAGCGGGAGGGCCCTAGAAGAGACCCAGTACTTC
>NA|TRBJ2-7|NA|TRBV24-1
CATSRAGSYEQYF
TGTGCCACCAGCCGGGCGGGCTCCTACGAGCAGTACTTC
>TRBD2|TRBJ2-7|NA|TRBV28
CASSQVTSGSYYEQYF
TGTGCCAGCAGTCAAGTAACTAGCGGGAGTTACTACGAGCAGTACTTC
>NA|TRBJ2-3|once|TRBV11-1
CASRPPTGLPGDTQYF
TGTGCCAGCAGACCCCCTACCGGACTACCAGGAGATACGCAGTATTTT
>TRBD2|TRBJ2-1|NA|TRBV15
CATSRDLLASGNYNEQFF
TGTGCCACCAGCAGAGATCTTCTTGCTAGCGGGAATTACAATGAGCAGTTCTTC
>TRBD2|TRBJ2-5|NA|TRBV10-3
CAISAISGSKGTQYF
TGTGCCATCAGTGCGATTAGCGGGAGTAAGGGGACCCAGTACTTC
>TRBD2|TRBJ2-4|once|TRBV7-2
CASSLAGGVAKNIQYF
TGTGCCAGCAGCTTAGCGGGAGGGGTAGCCAAAAACATTCAGTACTTC
>TRBD2|TRBJ2-1|NA|TRBV13
CASSTGLAAIYNEQFF
TGTGCCAGCAGCACAGGACTAGCGGCGATCTACAATGAGCAGTTCTTC
>NA|TRBJ2-7|NA|TRBV5-5
CASSRGGETEQYF
TGTGCCAGCAGCAGGGGCGGGGAGACCGAGCAGTACTTC
>TRBD2|TRBJ2-3|NA|TRBV6-2/TRBV6-3
CASSSGLAGRTDTQYF
TGTGCCAGCAGTTCCGGGTTAGCGGGGCGCACAGATACGCAGTATTTT
>NA|TRBJ2-5|once|TRBV13
CASSLLAGPTRGETQYF
TGTGCCAGCAGCTTACTCGCGGGACCCACTCGAGGAGAGACCCAGTACTTC
>NA|TRBJ2-7|NA|TRBV7-9
CASSLAAGSSYEQYF
TGTGCCAGCAGCTTAGCGGCGGGGAGCTCCTACGAGCAGTACTTC
>TRBD2|TRBJ2-5|NA|TRBV5-8
CASSFSGSVPQTQYF
TGTGCCAGCAGTTTTAGCGGGAGCGTTCCGCAGACCCAGTACTTC
>NA|TRBJ2-7|once|TRBV7-3
CASSSWGGPYEQYF
TGTGCCAGCAGCTCCTGGGGAGGCCCTTACGAGCAGTACTTC
>NA|TRBJ2-7|NA|TRBV19
CASSIQGISYEQYF
TGTGCCAGTAGTATTCAGGGGATCTCCTACGAGCAGTACTTC
>TRBD1|TRBJ1-2|once|TRBV30
CAWSVQDRLWSYTF
TGTGCCTGGAGTGTACAGGACAGGTTATGGAGCTACACCTTC
>TRBD1|TRBJ1-6|NA|TRBV4-3
CASSQGGDRDNSPLHF
TGCGCCAGCAGCCAAGGGGGGGACAGGGATAACTCACCCCTCCACTTT
>TRBD1|TRBJ2-1|NA|TRBV5-3
CARPRFTPGQDPYNEQFF
TGTGCCAGACCCCGTTTTACACCGGGACAGGATCCTTACAATGAGCAGTTCTTC
>TRBD1|TRBJ1-1|NA|TRBV10-3
CAINALGTGSTEAFF
TGTGCCATCAATGCGCTAGGGACAGGGAGCACTGAAGCTTTCTTT
>NA|TRBJ2-7|NA|TRBV10-1
CASISNRDKSYEQYF
TGCGCCAGCATCTCAAACCGGGACAAAAGCTACGAGCAGTACTTC
>TRBD1|TRBJ2-1|NA|TRBV5-1
CASSLFKWTGKGRNEQFF
TGCGCCAGCAGCTTGTTCAAATGGACAGGGAAGGGCAGGAATGAGCAGTTCTTC
>TRBD1|TRBJ2-2|NA|TRBV5-6
CASSPTGENTGELFF
TGTGCCAGCAGCCCGACAGGGGAGAACACCGGGGAGCTGTTTTTT
>TRBD1|TRBJ1-5|NA|TRBV10-3
CAISESRGTGGNQPQHF
TGTGCCATCAGTGAGTCTAGGGGGACAGGGGGCAATCAGCCCCAGCATTTT
>TRBD2|TRBJ2-7|NA|TRBV24-1
CATSGLAGYEQYF
TGTGCCACCAGTGGACTAGCGGGTTACGAGCAGTACTTC
>TRBD2|TRBJ2-2|NA|TRBV5-5
CASSLLAGGNTGELFF
TGTGCCAGCAGCCTCCTAGCGGGAGGGAACACCGGGGAGCTGTTTTTT
>TRBD2|TRBJ2-7|NA|TRBV27
CASSPSPGLAGSYEQYF
TGTGCCAGCAGTCCCTCCCCGGGACTAGCGGGGTCCTACGAGCAGTACTTC
>NA|TRBJ2-7|NA|TRBV7-9
CASSETASSSYEQYF
TGTGCCAGCAGCGAGACTGCATCTTCATCATACGAGCAGTACTTC
>TRBD2|TRBJ2-7|NA|TRBV2
CARGLAGGREQYF
TGTGCCAGGGGTCTCGCGGGAGGTCGCGAGCAGTACTTC
>TRBD2|TRBJ2-1|NA|TRBV24-1
CATTATSGRGNEQFF
TGTGCCACCACCGCGACTAGCGGGAGAGGGAATGAGCAGTTCTTC
>NA|TRBJ2-5|NA|TRBV5-1
CASSSGSETQYF
TGCGCCAGCAGTTCGGGAAGTGAGACCCAGTACTTC
>NA|TRBJ1-1|NA|TRBV29-1
CSVREARGTEAFF
TGCAGCGTCCGTGAGGCTCGAGGCACTGAAGCTTTCTTT
>NA|TRBJ2-5|NA|TRBV15
CATSSLLGETQYF
TGTGCCACCAGCAGTTTGCTAGGAGAGACCCAGTACTTC
>NA|TRBJ1-2|NA|TRBV18
CASSLVRGDGYTF
TGTGCCAGCTCACTAGTCAGGGGCGATGGCTACACCTTC
>NA|TRBJ1-2|NA|TRBV11-1
CASSVAPSTANYGYTF
TGTGCCAGCAGCGTAGCCCCATCGACAGCTAACTATGGCTACACCTTC
>NA|TRBJ1-2|NA|TRBV19
CASSLGQNYGYTF
TGTGCCAGTAGCCTCGGACAGAACTATGGCTACACCTTC
>NA|TRBJ1-1|NA|TRBV7-2
CASSSGRENTEAFF
TGTGCCAGCAGCTCAGGACGGGAGAACACTGAAGCTTTCTTT
>NA|TRBJ1-4|NA|TRBV4-2
CASSRGTLFLNEKLFF
TGTGCCAGCAGCCGCGGGACCCTTTTTCTTAATGAAAAACTGTTTTTT